The clone carrying this TCR beta chain has only a few counts. These data are taken from a study of response to subunit inactivated influenza vaccine. TCRdb independently ran MiXCR on the RT-PCR reads; one entry per CDR3 protein. The sample yields about 540,000 distinct CDR3 sequences, under 25% seen once. This CDR3 is 15 amino acids long. V dropped 1 base and J dropped 5; count of bases not matched to a gene: 5. Germline V gene data show CDR1 as SGHDT and CDR2 as YYEEEE. These data were likewise used in another study, on T cells expressing NK-cell markers. That source notes: UMIs were included in TCR beta cDNA generated by 5'RACE template switching. With an anti-gamma-delta TCR antibody, sorting in several experiments was kept to alpha-beta TCR T cells.

The genes are TRBV5-6 and TRBJ2-1; 8 positions agree with TRBD2. The source material was CD4+ T cells sorted from PBMCs, sampled 11 to 12 days after vaccination. This sequence was found in a man aged 45-60 years who received an inactivated influenza vaccine. In DNA form, the CDR3 reads TGTGCCAGCAGCTTGCGGTTAGCGGGGCACAATGAGCAGTTCTTC. Translated, it gives CASSLRLAGHNEQFF. The whole variable domain, filled in from reference TRBV5-6 and TRBJ2-1, reads DAGVTQSPTHLIKTRGQQVTLRCSPKSGHDTVSWYQQALGQGPQFIFQYYEEEERQRGNFPDRFSGHQFPNYSSELNVNALLLGDSALYLCASSLRLAGHNEQFFGPGTRLTVL.